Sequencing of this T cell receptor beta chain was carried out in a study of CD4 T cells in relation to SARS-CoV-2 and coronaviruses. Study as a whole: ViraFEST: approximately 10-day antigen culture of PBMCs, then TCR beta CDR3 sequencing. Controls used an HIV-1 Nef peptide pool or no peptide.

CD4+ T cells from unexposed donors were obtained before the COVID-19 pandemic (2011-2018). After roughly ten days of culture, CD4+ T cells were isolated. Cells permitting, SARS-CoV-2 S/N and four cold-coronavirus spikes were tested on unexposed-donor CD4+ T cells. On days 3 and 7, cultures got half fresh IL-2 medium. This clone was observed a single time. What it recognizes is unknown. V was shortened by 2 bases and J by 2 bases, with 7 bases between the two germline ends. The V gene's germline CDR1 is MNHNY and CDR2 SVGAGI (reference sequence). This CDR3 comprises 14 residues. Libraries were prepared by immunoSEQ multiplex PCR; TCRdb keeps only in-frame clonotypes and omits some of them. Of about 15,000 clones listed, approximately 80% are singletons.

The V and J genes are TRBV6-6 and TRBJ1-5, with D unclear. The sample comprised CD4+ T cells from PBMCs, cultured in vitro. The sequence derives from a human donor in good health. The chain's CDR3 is CASSYIAGNQPQHF. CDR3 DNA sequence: TGTGCCAGCAGTTACATCGCTGGCAATCAGCCCCAGCATTTT.